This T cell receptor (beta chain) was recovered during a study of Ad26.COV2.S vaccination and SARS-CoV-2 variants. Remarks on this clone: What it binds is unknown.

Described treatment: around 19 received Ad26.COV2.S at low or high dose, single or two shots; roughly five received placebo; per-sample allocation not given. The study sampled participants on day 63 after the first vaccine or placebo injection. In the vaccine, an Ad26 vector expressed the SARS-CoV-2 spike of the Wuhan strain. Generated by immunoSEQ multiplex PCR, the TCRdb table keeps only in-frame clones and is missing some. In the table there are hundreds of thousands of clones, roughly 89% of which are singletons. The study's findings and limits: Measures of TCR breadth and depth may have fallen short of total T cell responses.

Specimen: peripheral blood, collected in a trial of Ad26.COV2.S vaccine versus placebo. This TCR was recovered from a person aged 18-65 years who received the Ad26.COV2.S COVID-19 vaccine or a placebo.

The CDR3 loop is CSLRTSGGGNEQFF. The CDR3 bases are TGCAGCCTCCGGACTAGCGGGGGGGGGAATGAGCAGTTCTTC. V and J are TRBV29-1 and TRBJ2-1, with 15 bases lining up with TRBD2. Germline V gene lookup returns CDR1 SQVTM and CDR2 ANQGSEA. The CDR3 runs to 14 residues. Trimming took 8 bases from V and 7 from J; bases not matched to a gene: 6.